The rows below give T cell receptor beta chains drawn from one sample of a study of technical replicates of blood from several donors. The protocol was immunoSEQ multiplex PCR, while the TCRdb copy is restricted to in-frame clones and leaves out a portion. The sample lists approximately 90,000 clones, 95% occurring once. Sequencing input: T cells isolated from PBMCs. The origin of the receptors is a human donor in good health. Each CDR3 is given with its conserved first and last residue. Fields, in order: V gene, J gene, D gene, clone size, CDR3 protein, CDR3 DNA. D genes are given only for firm matches. The listing skips clone size in some rows; elsewhere it reads once, few, many or a size class.

V gene: TRBV10-2; J gene: TRBJ2-7; D gene: .; clone size: once; CDR3 protein: CASSPAVQEQYF; CDR3 DNA: TGCGCCAGCAGTCCCGCAGTTCAAGAGCAGTACTTC
V gene: TRBV7-9; J gene: TRBJ2-1; D gene: TRBD2; clone size: few; CDR3 protein: CASSWIETSGTYNEQFF; CDR3 DNA: TGTGCCAGCAGCTGGATCGAGACTAGCGGGACCTACAATGAGCAGTTCTTC
V gene: TRBV19; J gene: TRBJ1-2; D gene: .; clone size: .; CDR3 protein: CASSISGNYGYTF; CDR3 DNA: TGTGCCAGTAGTATTTCGGGGAACTATGGCTACACCTTC
V gene: TRBV6-5; J gene: TRBJ2-1; D gene: .; clone size: .; CDR3 protein: CASSLTTGNMGNEQFF; CDR3 DNA: TGTGCCAGCAGTTTAACTACAGGGAATATGGGCAATGAGCAGTTCTTC
V gene: TRBV10-2; J gene: TRBJ1-5; D gene: .; clone size: .; CDR3 protein: CASSEDRNGLMARQPQHF; CDR3 DNA: TGCGCCAGCAGTGAGGACAGGAACGGCCTTATGGCGCGTCAGCCCCAGCATTTT
V gene: TRBV6-1; J gene: TRBJ2-3; D gene: .; clone size: .; CDR3 protein: CASSETGGDTQYF; CDR3 DNA: TGTGCCAGCAGTGAAACTGGAGGAGATACGCAGTATTTT
V gene: TRBV7-3; J gene: TRBJ1-1; D gene: .; clone size: .; CDR3 protein: CASSLSSNTEAFF; CDR3 DNA: TGTGCCAGCAGCTTAAGCAGTAACACTGAAGCTTTCTTT
V gene: TRBV5-1; J gene: TRBJ1-6; D gene: TRBD1; clone size: .; CDR3 protein: CASGQGGNSPLHF; CDR3 DNA: TGCGCCAGCGGACAGGGAGGCAATTCACCCCTCCACTTT
V gene: TRBV15; J gene: TRBJ2-5; D gene: .; clone size: once; CDR3 protein: CATSTNTETQYF; CDR3 DNA: TGTGCCACCAGCACAAACACGGAGACCCAGTACTTC
V gene: TRBV29-1; J gene: TRBJ2-7; D gene: .; clone size: once; CDR3 protein: CSVVWQGTYEQYF; CDR3 DNA: TGCAGCGTTGTTTGGCAGGGCACCTACGAGCAGTACTTC
V gene: TRBV5-1; J gene: TRBJ1-3; D gene: .; clone size: .; CDR3 protein: CASSDTNSGNTIYF; CDR3 DNA: TGCGCCAGCAGCGACACCAACTCTGGAAACACCATATATTTT
V gene: TRBV6-6; J gene: TRBJ1-2; D gene: TRBD1; clone size: few; CDR3 protein: CASGERDRDGYTF; CDR3 DNA: TGTGCCAGCGGGGAAAGGGACAGGGACGGCTACACCTTC
V gene: TRBV21-1; J gene: TRBJ2-7; D gene: .; clone size: .; CDR3 protein: CASSKSRDRDYEQYF; CDR3 DNA: TGTGCCAGCAGCAAAAGCCGGGACAGAGACTACGAGCAGTACTTC
V gene: TRBV19; J gene: TRBJ2-2; D gene: TRBD2; clone size: .; CDR3 protein: CASSNQRGSGELFF; CDR3 DNA: TGTGCCAGTAGTAATCAGCGGGGTTCCGGGGAGCTGTTTTTT
V gene: TRBV28; J gene: TRBJ2-3; D gene: .; clone size: .; CDR3 protein: CASSSLIRDTQYF; CDR3 DNA: TGTGCCAGCAGTTCCCTTATTCGAGATACGCAGTATTTT
V gene: TRBV4-1; J gene: TRBJ1-3; D gene: .; clone size: .; CDR3 protein: CASSPVGNTIYF; CDR3 DNA: TGCGCCAGCAGCCCTGTGGGAAACACCATATATTTT
V gene: TRBV28; J gene: TRBJ1-1; D gene: .; clone size: .; CDR3 protein: CAISAGGLNTEAFF; CDR3 DNA: TGTGCTATTAGCGCGGGGGGCTTGAACACTGAAGCTTTCTTT
V gene: TRBV4-2; J gene: TRBJ2-3; D gene: TRBD2; clone size: .; CDR3 protein: CASSQSGLAADTQYF; CDR3 DNA: TGTGCCAGCAGCCAGTCGGGACTAGCGGCCGATACGCAGTATTTT
V gene: TRBV5-1; J gene: TRBJ1-4; D gene: .; clone size: .; CDR3 protein: CASSLDSDNEKLFF; CDR3 DNA: TGCGCCAGCAGCTTAGACAGTGACAATGAAAAACTGTTTTTT
V gene: TRBV27; J gene: TRBJ2-7; D gene: .; clone size: .; CDR3 protein: CASKLGPGQDYEQYF; CDR3 DNA: TGTGCCAGCAAGTTGGGCCCGGGACAAGACTACGAGCAGTACTTC
V gene: TRBV19; J gene: TRBJ1-1; D gene: TRBD1; clone size: .; CDR3 protein: CASSVDRDTEAFF; CDR3 DNA: TGTGCCAGTAGTGTCGACAGGGACACTGAAGCTTTCTTT
V gene: TRBV7-6; J gene: TRBJ2-2; D gene: TRBD1; clone size: .; CDR3 protein: CASSLEGAPGELFF; CDR3 DNA: TGTGCCAGCAGCTTAGAGGGGGCGCCCGGGGAGCTGTTTTTT
V gene: TRBV28; J gene: TRBJ2-1; D gene: .; clone size: .; CDR3 protein: CASSLDNPYNEQFF; CDR3 DNA: TGTGCCAGCAGCTTGGACAACCCCTACAATGAGCAGTTCTTC
V gene: TRBV27; J gene: TRBJ2-2; D gene: .; clone size: .; CDR3 protein: CASRSEGNTGELFF; CDR3 DNA: TGTGCCAGCAGATCGGAGGGAAACACCGGGGAGCTGTTTTTT
V gene: TRBV28; J gene: TRBJ2-1; D gene: TRBD2; clone size: .; CDR3 protein: CASSLFQRESNEQFF; CDR3 DNA: TGTGCCAGCAGTTTATTCCAGCGGGAATCAAATGAGCAGTTCTTC
V gene: TRBV5-1; J gene: TRBJ1-1; D gene: TRBD1; clone size: .; CDR3 protein: CASSLGDTGGPTEAFF; CDR3 DNA: TGCGCCAGCAGCTTGGGGGATACAGGGGGCCCAACTGAAGCTTTCTTT
V gene: TRBV19; J gene: TRBJ2-3; D gene: TRBD2; clone size: .; CDR3 protein: CASSRLAGGADTQYF; CDR3 DNA: TGTGCCAGTAGTCGCCTAGCGGGAGGGGCAGATACGCAGTATTTT
V gene: TRBV2; J gene: TRBJ2-7; D gene: .; clone size: .; CDR3 protein: CASSAPSFVSEQYF; CDR3 DNA: TGTGCCAGCAGTGCCCCGTCTTTCGTAAGCGAGCAGTACTTC
V gene: TRBV11-2; J gene: TRBJ2-5; D gene: TRBD2; clone size: .; CDR3 protein: CASSLGLATQETQYF; CDR3 DNA: TGTGCCAGCAGCTTAGGACTAGCGACACAAGAGACCCAGTACTTC
V gene: TRBV5-1; J gene: TRBJ2-2; D gene: .; clone size: .; CDR3 protein: CASSLLATGGTGELFF; CDR3 DNA: TGCGCCAGCAGTCTGCTGGCCACAGGTGGTACCGGGGAGCTGTTTTTT
V gene: TRBV19; J gene: TRBJ1-1; D gene: .; clone size: .; CDR3 protein: CASSMSARGKAFF; CDR3 DNA: TGTGCCAGTAGTATGTCAGCTCGCGGGAAAGCTTTCTTT
V gene: TRBV9; J gene: TRBJ1-6; D gene: .; clone size: .; CDR3 protein: CASSVADSYNSPLHF; CDR3 DNA: TGTGCCAGCAGCGTAGCTGACAGCTATAATTCACCCCTCCACTTT
V gene: TRBV2; J gene: TRBJ2-7; D gene: .; clone size: once; CDR3 protein: CASGSSYEQYF; CDR3 DNA: TGTGCCAGCGGGAGCTCCTACGAGCAGTACTTC
V gene: TRBV4-1; J gene: TRBJ2-1; D gene: TRBD1; clone size: .; CDR3 protein: CASSHPGGTYNEQFF; CDR3 DNA: TGCGCCAGCAGTCACCCAGGGGGCACCTACAATGAGCAGTTCTTC
V gene: TRBV5-4; J gene: TRBJ1-2; D gene: .; clone size: .; CDR3 protein: CASSLVRGGDYGYTF; CDR3 DNA: TGTGCCAGCAGCTTGGTACGGGGAGGCGACTATGGCTACACCTTC
V gene: TRBV6-5; J gene: TRBJ2-7; D gene: TRBD1; clone size: .; CDR3 protein: CASRGTGAYEQYF; CDR3 DNA: TGTGCCAGCAGGGGGACAGGCGCCTACGAGCAGTACTTC
V gene: TRBV9; J gene: TRBJ1-2; D gene: TRBD1; clone size: once; CDR3 protein: CASSDRDRGNYGYTF; CDR3 DNA: TGTGCCAGCAGCGACCGGGACAGGGGTAACTATGGCTACACCTTC
V gene: TRBV27; J gene: TRBJ1-5; D gene: .; clone size: once; CDR3 protein: CASSLSAGLANQPQHF; CDR3 DNA: TGTGCCAGCAGTTTATCGGCGGGACTCGCGAATCAGCCCCAGCATTTT
V gene: TRBV19; J gene: TRBJ1-2; D gene: .; clone size: .; CDR3 protein: CASYKGVNDYGYTF; CDR3 DNA: TGTGCCAGTTATAAGGGGGTTAACGACTATGGCTACACCTTC
V gene: TRBV10-1; J gene: TRBJ2-5; D gene: .; clone size: .; CDR3 protein: CASSSGDPIETQYF; CDR3 DNA: TGCGCCAGCTCTTCGGGGGACCCTATAGAGACCCAGTACTTC
V gene: TRBV6-5; J gene: TRBJ1-1; D gene: .; clone size: few; CDR3 protein: CASSYSYGNTEAFF; CDR3 DNA: TGTGCCAGCAGTTACTCGTACGGGAACACTGAAGCTTTCTTT
V gene: TRBV28; J gene: TRBJ2-7; D gene: .; clone size: once; CDR3 protein: CASSRTILGYEQYF; CDR3 DNA: TGTGCCAGCAGCCGGACTATTTTAGGATACGAGCAGTACTTC
V gene: TRBV5-8; J gene: TRBJ1-4; D gene: TRBD1; clone size: once; CDR3 protein: CASSSRDRDAATNEKLFF; CDR3 DNA: TGTGCCAGCTCCTCACGGGACAGGGATGCTGCAACTAATGAAAAACTGTTTTTT
V gene: TRBV25-1; J gene: TRBJ2-3; D gene: TRBD2; clone size: .; CDR3 protein: CASSGLAGALRPDTQYF; CDR3 DNA: TGTGCCAGCAGTGGACTAGCGGGGGCTTTGAGGCCAGATACGCAGTATTTT
V gene: TRBV9; J gene: TRBJ2-3; D gene: .; clone size: .; CDR3 protein: CASSVVGGTDTQYF; CDR3 DNA: TGTGCCAGCAGCGTAGTCGGAGGCACAGATACGCAGTATTTT
V gene: TRBV4-2; J gene: TRBJ2-5; D gene: TRBD2; clone size: .; CDR3 protein: CASSQLAGSQETQYF; CDR3 DNA: TGTGCCAGCAGCCAATTAGCGGGATCCCAAGAGACCCAGTACTTC
V gene: TRBV27; J gene: TRBJ2-1; D gene: .; clone size: .; CDR3 protein: CASSLGAGEVRFF; CDR3 DNA: TGTGCCAGCAGTTTGGGGGCGGGGGAAGTGCGGTTCTTC
V gene: TRBV4-2; J gene: TRBJ2-7; D gene: TRBD2; clone size: .; CDR3 protein: CASSQEGSIGAGVSYEQYF; CDR3 DNA: TGTGCCAGCAGCCAAGAAGGCTCGATAGGGGCGGGGGTATCCTACGAGCAGTACTTC
V gene: TRBV7-9; J gene: TRBJ1-1; D gene: .; clone size: .; CDR3 protein: CASSLDSWDRGGTEAFF; CDR3 DNA: TGTGCCAGCAGCTTAGACTCATGGGATAGGGGGGGGACTGAAGCTTTCTTT
V gene: TRBV7-6; J gene: TRBJ1-1; D gene: .; clone size: .; CDR3 protein: CASSFDLNTEAFF; CDR3 DNA: TGTGCCAGCAGCTTTGACTTAAACACTGAAGCTTTCTTT
V gene: TRBV5-6; J gene: TRBJ2-5; D gene: .; clone size: .; CDR3 protein: CASSLQMGQYQETQYF; CDR3 DNA: TGTGCCAGCAGCCTCCAGATGGGGCAGTACCAAGAGACCCAGTACTTC
V gene: TRBV18; J gene: TRBJ2-6; D gene: .; clone size: .; CDR3 protein: CASSPPRGLVAGANVLTF; CDR3 DNA: TGTGCCAGCTCACCACCGAGGGGGTTAGTAGCTGGGGCCAACGTCCTGACTTTC
V gene: TRBV19; J gene: TRBJ2-7; D gene: .; clone size: .; CDR3 protein: CASSIMGGRGANEQYF; CDR3 DNA: TGTGCCAGTAGTATCATGGGCGGCAGGGGGGCGAACGAGCAGTACTTC
V gene: TRBV10-3; J gene: TRBJ2-3; D gene: .; clone size: .; CDR3 protein: CAISPNTDTQYF; CDR3 DNA: TGTGCCATCAGCCCTAACACAGATACGCAGTATTTT
V gene: TRBV27; J gene: TRBJ2-5; D gene: .; clone size: .; CDR3 protein: CASSPRLEETQYF; CDR3 DNA: TGTGCCAGCAGTCCTCGACTGGAAGAGACCCAGTACTTC
V gene: TRBV6-6; J gene: TRBJ1-4; D gene: .; clone size: once; CDR3 protein: CASSYSGSTNEKLFF; CDR3 DNA: TGTGCCAGCAGTTACAGTGGCTCAACTAATGAAAAACTGTTTTTT
V gene: TRBV2; J gene: TRBJ2-7; D gene: .; clone size: .; CDR3 protein: CASKTGGAYEQYF; CDR3 DNA: TGTGCCAGCAAAACAGGGGGGGCCTACGAGCAGTACTTC
V gene: TRBV4-1; J gene: TRBJ2-5; D gene: TRBD2; clone size: .; CDR3 protein: CASSLPGGGAPRYF; CDR3 DNA: TGCGCCAGCAGCCTCCCGGGGGGGGGCGCCCCTAGGTACTTC
V gene: TRBV25-1; J gene: TRBJ1-4; D gene: TRBD1; clone size: .; CDR3 protein: CASSEPFGQANEKLFF; CDR3 DNA: TGTGCCAGCAGTGAACCCTTTGGACAGGCAAATGAAAAACTGTTTTTT
V gene: TRBV5-1; J gene: TRBJ2-3; D gene: TRBD1; clone size: .; CDR3 protein: CASSLDLDRVGADTQYF; CDR3 DNA: TGCGCCAGCAGCTTGGATCTTGACAGGGTGGGCGCAGATACGCAGTATTTT